Presented here are 30 T cell receptor beta chains from one specimen sequenced in a study of CD8 T cells in ankylosing spondylitis (dated by TCRdb to about 2017). On the study overall, not on this receptor specifically: Blood from ankylosing spondylitis patients appeared to be characterized by a TCR beta motif made up of under ten highly homologous amino acid variants.

These TCRs are of unknown antigen specificity. The library relied on 5' RACE. The listed sequencing device is Illumina HiSeq 2500. The raw public reads went through TCRdb reprocessing: fastp at Q25, MiXCR clone calling, in-frame beta chains kept. Identical CDR3 protein sequences are pooled into one entry, listed with their most common genes and DNA. This sample lists a few hundred thousand distinct CDR3 sequences; under 8.5% were detected once. 13% to 15% of the sample lies in the top ten. Sample: blood, either unsorted or a sorted T cell fraction (not recorded which). The origin of the receptors is a male donor with ankylosing spondylitis.

This clonotype has only a few counts. This chain uses TRBV12-3 or TRBV12-4 with TRBJ2-3; 8 nucleotides line up with TRBD1. The CDR3 is 16 amino acids. J was trimmed by 2 bases and V by 3 bases; bases with no gene match: 7. The CDR3 DNA reads as TGTGCCAGCAGTTTTCCGGGACAGGTAGTCACAGATACGCAGTATTTT. It codes for CASSFPGQVVTDTQYF.

The chain joins TRBV7-3 to TRBJ2-2, with 13 bases fitting TRBD2. The trim removed 6 bases at V and 0 bases at J, leaving 4 bases unmatched. The V gene's germline CDR1 is SGHTA and CDR2 FQGTGA. This CDR3 is 17 amino acids long. The CDR3 DNA is TGTGCCAGCAGTCTCGGACTAGCGGGAGCGAACACCGGGGAGCTGTTTTTT. As protein: CASSLGLAGANTGELFF. The whole variable domain, filled in from reference TRBV7-3 and TRBJ2-2, reads GAGVSQTPSNKVTEKGKYVELRCDPISGHTALYWYRQSLGQGPEFLIYFQGTGAADDSGLPNDRFFAVRPEGSVSTLKIQRTERGDSAVYLCASSLGLAGANTGELFFGEGSRLTVL.

This clonotype was observed a handful of times. This sequence joins TRBV29-1 and TRBJ2-3; possibly TRBD2 for D (5 bases). The germline V gene encodes CDR1 SQVTM and CDR2 ANQGSEA. Between the trimmed V and J ends, which lost 4 bases and 1 base, there was a span of 6 bases. The CDR3 is made up of 12 amino acids. The chain's CDR3 is CSVVGGTDTQYF. CDR3 in DNA: TGCAGCGTTGTCGGGGGCACAGATACGCAGTATTTT.

This clonotype has just a few counts. V usage is TRBV7-9 and J usage is TRBJ2-3; 7 bases are a match to TRBD2. The ends lost 5 bases at V and 5 bases at J; junction bases unmatched: 7. This CDR3 is built from 14 residues. Germline CDR1 is SEHNR and CDR2 is FQNEAQ (reference sequence). CDR3 sequence: CASSHGRFGDTQYF. CDR3 DNA: TGTGCCAGCAGCCACGGGAGGTTCGGAGATACGCAGTATTTT.

This clonotype was counted ten times or more. This chain joins TRBV27 and TRBJ2-1; no clear D. V dropped 3 bases and J dropped 1 base, with 7 bases sitting between them. The CDR3 has 14 residues. The V gene's germline CDR1 is MNHEY and CDR2 SMNVEV (reference sequence). The CDR3 loop is CASSFVGSYNEQFF. The CDR3 DNA sequence: TGTGCCAGCAGTTTTGTGGGGTCCTACAATGAGCAGTTCTTC.

This clonotype has a count of ten or more. The V gene is TRBV5-1, the J gene TRBJ1-1, with D hard to call. The CDR3 is made up of 14 amino acids. The germline gives CDR1 SGHRS, CDR2 YFSETQ. Trimming removed 4 bases at V and 0 bases at J, with 10 bases between. This CDR3 is CASSNGRVNTEAFF. CDR3 bases: TGCGCCAGCAGCAACGGACGGGTGAACACTGAAGCTTTCTTT.

The rearrangement links TRBV4-1 to TRBJ2-5; D might be TRBD2 (5 bases). The CDR3 totals 12 residues. In germline, CDR1 is MGHRA, CDR2 YSYEKL. Deletions cut 3 bases from V and 7 bases from J, with 9 bases between. CDR3 nucleotide sequence: TGCGCCAGCAGCCACCCCCGGGGGACCCAGTACTTC. Residues: CASSHPRGTQYF.

Only a few counts were recorded for this clonotype. The V call is TRBV7-3, the J call TRBJ2-2; the D is unclear. Germline V lookup: CDR1 SGHTA, CDR2 FQGTGA. The V end was cut by 5 bases, the J end by 6 bases, with 7 bases between. The CDR3 sequence is 12 residues long. CDR3 DNA sequence: TGTGCCAGCAGCCATATAGCCGGGGAGCTGTTTTTT. As protein: CASSHIAGELFF.

The V and J genes are TRBV10-3 and TRBJ2-7, with 7 bases aligning to TRBD2. CDR3 length equals 16 residues. Per germline, CDR1 ENHRY and CDR2 SYGVKD. After removal of 2 bases from V and 2 bases from J, the junction contained 9 bases not matched to a gene. DNA for the CDR3: TGTGCCATCAGTGAGATATTCCGCGGGAGAACCTACGAGCAGTACTTC. Translated: CAISEIFRGRTYEQYF.

The chain combines TRBV11-3 with TRBJ2-5; D might be TRBD1 (6 bases). Germline assignment: CDR1 SGHNT and CDR2 YENEEA. V lost 0 bases to trimming and J lost 0 bases, with 11 bases between them. The CDR3 length is 16 residues. The CDR3, as DNA: TGTGCCAGCAGCTTAGATCGGGACAAGTACCAAGAGACCCAGTACTTC. Amino acids: CASSLDRDKYQETQYF.

This chain links TRBV3-1 with TRBJ2-1, with D perhaps matching TRBD2 (6 bases). This CDR3 contains 14 residues. The germline CDR1 and CDR2 sequences are LGHDT and YNNKEL (reference sequence). V was clipped by 3 bases and J by 6 bases, with 12 bases between them. The CDR3 spells CASSQQPGSNEQFF. CDR3 nucleotide sequence: TGTGCCAGCAGCCAGCAGCCCGGGAGCAATGAGCAGTTCTTC.

The chain links TRBV19 to TRBJ1-2; D not certain. There are 13 residues in the CDR3. V lost 3 bases and J lost 2, with 7 bases in between. Germline CDR1 and CDR2: LNHDA and SQIVND (reference sequence). DNA of the CDR3: TGTGCCAGTAGTATGATAGGCAACTATGGCTACACCTTC. Amino acids: CASSMIGNYGYTF.

In this sample, this clonotype turned up a few times. This chain connects TRBV20-1 to TRBJ1-5; D possibly corresponds to TRBD1 (5 bases). This CDR3 has 15 residues. Trimming took 3 bases from V and 3 from J, leaving 15 bases between them. The germline gives CDR1 DFQATT, CDR2 SNEGSKA (reference sequence). The CDR3 loop reads CSARRVWGINQPQHF. CDR3 sequence (DNA): TGCAGTGCTAGGCGGGTATGGGGGATCAATCAGCCCCAGCATTTT.

The CDR3 DNA reads TGTGCCAGCAGTTTAGTATCAACGCAGTATTTT. Protein sequence: CASSLVSTQYF. J is TRBJ2-3 and V is TRBV12-3 or TRBV12-4; no clear D. The V end lost 1 base, the J end lost 9 bases, and 5 bases lay between the germline ends. The CDR3 is 11 amino acids.

This clonotype was counted between two and nine times. The V gene is TRBV12-3 or TRBV12-4, the J gene TRBJ1-5; D is ambiguous. Trimming pared 2 bases from V and 4 bases from J, leaving 12 bases between. The CDR3 totals 15 residues. CDR3: CASSLTLSRNQPQHF. CDR3 coding DNA: TGTGCCAGCAGTTTAACCCTCTCCCGTAATCAGCCCCAGCATTTT.

This clonotype has just a few counts. The J gene is TRBJ2-3, the V gene TRBV20-1; D remains ambiguous. CDR1 and CDR2 (germline): DFQATT, SNEGSKA (reference sequence). V was shortened by 0 bases and J by 6 bases, with 13 bases between the two germline ends. This CDR3 has 14 amino acids. CDR3 nucleotide sequence: TGCAGTGCTAGAGATCCGCGGACCGTGGATACGCAGTATTTT. Translated: CSARDPRTVDTQYF.

Only a few counts were recorded for this clonotype. This chain uses TRBV4-3 with TRBJ2-7, with D tentatively TRBD1 (5 bases). CDR1 is LGHNA and CDR2 is YSLEER in the germline V gene. The germline V and J ends were trimmed by 2 bases and 2 bases, with 10 bases remaining between them. This CDR3 is 14 amino acids long. CDR3 region: CASSQITGAYEQYF. The CDR3 DNA sequence: TGCGCCAGCAGCCAAATAACAGGAGCCTACGAGCAGTACTTC.

J is TRBJ2-6 and V is TRBV7-3; no firm D call. The CDR3 sequence is 16 residues long. Trimming left V 3 bases short and J 0 bases short, with 9 bases between. Germline V CDR1 and CDR2: SGHTA, FQGTGA. The CDR3 nucleotides are TGTGCCAGCAGCTTCCCGACGGTCTCTGGGGCCAACGTCCTGACTTTC. Translated, it gives CASSFPTVSGANVLTF.

Many counts were recorded for this clonotype. The chain has TRBV20-1 and TRBJ2-3; 10 bases are a match to TRBD2. V shed 0 bases, J shed 3 bases, and the junction held 9 bases outside the gene matches. The CDR3 spans 17 residues. Germline CDR1 DFQATT, CDR2 SNEGSKA (reference sequence). The CDR3 sequence: CSARDQLAGAGTDTQYF. The CDR3 DNA sequence: TGCAGTGCTAGAGATCAGCTAGCGGGAGCGGGAACAGATACGCAGTATTTT.

This clonotype was detected a few times. The V and J genes are TRBV4-3 and TRBJ2-7; 10 bases agree with TRBD2. CDR3 length equals 15 residues. CDR1 LGHNA and CDR2 YSLEER come from the germline V gene. V shed 0 bases and J 2 bases; nucleotides not matched to a gene: 1. In DNA, the CDR3 is TGCGCCAGCAGCCAAGAGACTAGCGGGCCCTACGAGCAGTACTTC. Protein product: CASSQETSGPYEQYF.

This clonotype was counted between two and nine times. The J gene is TRBJ2-1, the V gene TRBV29-1, with 11 bases lining up with TRBD2. The V gene's germline CDR1 is SQVTM and CDR2 ANQGSEA. This CDR3 has 15 amino acids. The V segment lost 4 bases and the J segment 3 bases; nucleotides outside the gene matches: 5. The CDR3 loop reads CSVGATSGNYNEQFF. The DNA for the CDR3 is TGCAGCGTTGGGGCGACTAGCGGGAACTACAATGAGCAGTTCTTC.

J is TRBJ2-3 and V is TRBV5-1; the match to TRBD1 covers 7 bases. CDR1 and CDR2 (germline): SGHRS, YFSETQ. V lost 1 base and J lost 0; bases outside the gene matches: 2. The CDR3 has 15 residues. The CDR3 sequence is CASSLRDRSTDTQYF. The CDR3 nucleotides read TGCGCCAGCAGCTTGAGGGACAGAAGCACAGATACGCAGTATTTT. The whole variable domain, filled in from reference TRBV5-1 and TRBJ2-3, reads KAGVTQTPRYLIKTRGQQVTLSCSPISGHRSVSWYQQTPGQGLQFLFEYFSETQRNKGNFPGRFSGRQFSNSRSEMNVSTLELGDSALYLCASSLRDRSTDTQYFGPGTRLTVL.

This clonotype was counted only a few times. The chain is built from TRBV30 and TRBJ2-7; 7 bases agree with TRBD1. V shed 4 bases and J 5 bases; nucleotides not matched to a gene: 11. The CDR3 extends over 14 amino acids. Germline V gene sequence: CDR1 GTSNPN, CDR2 SVGIG (reference sequence). CDR3 sequence reads: CAWNKDRNPNEQYF. The DNA for the CDR3 is TGTGCCTGGAATAAGGACAGGAATCCTAACGAGCAGTACTTC. Full variable domain (rest looked up from reference TRBV30 and TRBJ2-7): SQTIHQWPATLVQPVGSPLSLECTVEGTSNPNLYWYRQAAGRGLQLLFYSVGIGQISSEVPQNLSASRPQDRQFILSSKKLLLSDSGFYLCAWNKDRNPNEQYFGPGTRLTVT.

Comments on this clonotype: Since a much larger clone is just one base distant, this may be a read error. This rearrangement joins TRBV5-6 to TRBJ2-1; possible D gene TRBD1, 6 bases. Germline V gives CDR1 SGHDT, CDR2 YYEEEE. The CDR3 sequence is 17 residues long. Trimming cost V 2 bases and J 4 bases, with 19 bases left between them. In DNA form, the CDR3 reads TGTGCCAGCAGCTTCGGGGTATTGGGGACAACATACAATGAGCAGTTCTTC. It translates to CASSFGVLGTTYNEQFF.

Ten or more counts support this clonotype. The chain employs TRBV20-1 and TRBJ2-1; 12 nucleotides match TRBD2. V gave up 5 bases and J gave up 7 bases; unmatched junction bases: 3. Germline lookup yields CDR1 DFQATT and CDR2 SNEGSKA (reference sequence). The CDR3 sequence is 13 residues long. DNA of the CDR3: TGCAGTGCTCTTGGACTAGCGGGAAATGAGCAGTTCTTC. Amino acid sequence: CSALGLAGNEQFF.

This clonotype has ten or more counts. The chain links TRBV10-2 to TRBJ2-7; 12 bases fit TRBD2. CDR3 size: 17 residues. Trimming removed 3 bases from V and 7 bases from J; junction bases left unmatched: 13. The germline gives CDR1 WSHSY, CDR2 SAAADI. The CDR3 DNA reads as TGCGCCAGCAGTGAAAGGGCACTAGCGGGAGGCACGGGGGAGCAGTACTTC. It codes for CASSERALAGGTGEQYF.

This clonotype was counted ten times or more. The chain has TRBV4-2 and TRBJ2-7; no clear D gene. CDR3 size: 13 residues. Trimming shortened V by 1 base and J by 4 bases, and 8 bases separated the two germline ends. Germline V lookup: CDR1 LGHNA, CDR2 YNFKEQ. The CDR3 region is CASSQVGSYEQYF. Written as DNA, the CDR3 is TGTGCCAGCAGCCAAGTAGGGTCTTACGAGCAGTACTTC.

The CDR3 sequence: CASSLVNPFVIGELFF. CDR3 DNA sequence: TGTGCCAGCAGCTTAGTGAATCCTTTCGTGATCGGGGAGCTGTTTTTT. V gene TRBV7-6 combines with J gene TRBJ2-2; no clear D gene. The CDR3 has 16 amino acids. Trimming removed 1 base from V and 7 bases from J, with 16 bases in between. Germline V lookup: CDR1 SGHVS, CDR2 FNYEAQ.

This clonotype was recorded many times. V usage is TRBV28 and J usage is TRBJ2-2; D remains unclear. The CDR3 is 19 amino acids. CDR1 MDHEN and CDR2 SYDVKM come from the germline V gene. Trimming stripped 4 bases from V and 0 bases from J, with 21 bases between. This chain's CDR3 is CASSSHWTEAYTNTGELFF. As DNA, the CDR3 is TGTGCCAGCAGTTCCCACTGGACCGAAGCCTATACGAACACCGGGGAGCTGTTTTTT.

The chain joins TRBV28 to TRBJ1-1; possible D gene TRBD1, 5 bases. The CDR3 has 13 amino acids. The germline V and J ends were trimmed by 7 bases and 0 bases, with 9 bases remaining between them. The germline CDR1 and CDR2 sequences are MDHEN and SYDVKM. This CDR3 is CASTGRLNTEAFF. In DNA form, the CDR3 reads TGTGCCAGCACGGGACGGTTGAACACTGAAGCTTTCTTT.